These 7 T cell receptor beta chains came from one sample sequenced in a study of OX40 agonist ivuxolimab in advanced cancers. The library was generated by the immunoSEQ multiplex PCR assay. TCRdb took this table from immuneACCESS and kept in-frame rearrangements with V and J called. Such tables lack part of the clones; where checked against another copy, unresolved V genes explain under half of the gap, and the rest is unexplained. The sample table records 65,000 to 85,000 clones; roughly 88% of these occur just once. The ten largest clones take up over 0.55% of the sample. The starting material was CD4+ or CD8+ T cells sorted from blood, obtained in a trial of the OX40 agonist ivuxolimab. These receptors came from an adult with an advanced solid tumor such as melanoma, head and neck, liver or kidney cancer.

The CDR3 DNA follows: TGTGCCAGCAGACGTCCGGGACAGGGACCTATGTCGGGTGGCTACACCTTC. Translated: CASRRPGQGPMSGGYTF. The rearrangement links TRBV11-2 to TRBJ1-2; 9 bases are shared with TRBD1. Germline CDR1 and CDR2: SGHAT and FQNNGV. The J segment lost 7 bases and the V segment lost 6 bases, leaving 18 bases of the junction unmatched. This CDR3 is 17 amino acids long.

CDR3 sequence reads: CASAFTFGGYTF. The CDR3 DNA sequence: TGTGCCAGCGCCTTTACCTTCGGGGGCTACACCTTC. The chain combines TRBV25-1 with TRBJ1-2; D gene uncertain. Germline-derived CDR1 and CDR2 are MGHDK and SYGVNS. The CDR3 is made up of 12 amino acids. With 8 bases removed from V and 8 bases from J, the gap between germline ends came to 15 bases.

The rearrangement uses TRBV4-1 and TRBJ2-3; TRBD2 matches at 9 bases. Germline assignment: CDR1 MGHRA and CDR2 YSYEKL. The V segment lost 1 base and the J segment 2 bases; nucleotides outside the gene matches: 4. The CDR3 has 16 amino acids. This chain's CDR3 is CASSQVVAGDTDTQYF. The CDR3 DNA reads as TGCGCCAGCAGCCAAGTGGTAGCGGGGGACACAGATACGCAGTATTTT.

The genes are TRBV6-1 and TRBJ1-2; D is unclear. Germline loops: CDR1 MNHNS, CDR2 SASEGT. The CDR3 is 13 residues long. Trimming stripped 6 bases from V and 2 bases from J, with 10 bases between. CDR3 nucleotide sequence: TGTGCCAGCAGCGCCGTCTCAAACTATGGCTACACCTTC. It specifies CASSAVSNYGYTF.

This rearrangement joins TRBV19 to TRBJ2-1, with 11 nucleotides matching TRBD2. V was pared by 10 bases and J by 7 bases, with 12 bases of the junction left unmatched. Germline-derived CDR1 and CDR2 are LNHDA and SQIVND (reference sequence). The CDR3 loop spans 15 amino acids. Here the CDR3 reads CATQSVSGGGNEQFF. CDR3 nucleotide sequence: TGTGCCACCCAAAGCGTTAGCGGGGGGGGGAATGAGCAGTTCTTC.

This chain links TRBV18 with TRBJ1-2, with 10 bases matching TRBD1. The CDR3 consists of 16 residues. V was pared by 0 bases and J by 6 bases, with 7 bases of the junction left unmatched. CDR1 KGHSH and CDR2 LQKENI come from the germline V gene. CDR3 residues: CASSPPMTGGKDGYTF. The CDR3 bases are TGTGCCAGCTCACCACCCATGACAGGGGGCAAGGATGGCTACACCTTC.

V and J are TRBV7-9 and TRBJ2-5; 7 bases agree with TRBD2. The trim removed 7 bases at V and 0 bases at J, leaving 2 bases unmatched. The CDR3 contains 13 residues. The germline gives CDR1 SEHNR, CDR2 FQNEAQ (reference sequence). CDR3 residues: CASKLADQETQYF. In nucleotides, the CDR3 is TGTGCCAGCAAGCTAGCGGACCAAGAGACCCAGTACTTC.